The present entry profiles one T cell receptor beta chain with its context. The clone's antigen remains unknown. Per-base quality was not reported, and no clone a single base away is much larger than it. These data originate in a study of blood T cell repertoires in COVID-19 (dated by TCRdb to 2020 to 2022). For context, the study as a whole: Samples covering the acute and convalescent phases of COVID-19 were provided by collaborators in the United States, Italy and Spain. The material from the prospective study consisted of cDNA or gDNA derived from T cells, B-cell-depleted T cells, or PBMCs. Deeply sampled blood TCRbeta repertoires from subjects exposed to, actively infected with, or recovered from COVID-19 were included in the dataset. The repertoires were released in a freely available public database intended as a resource for research on the immune response to SARS-CoV-2. The samples were drawn from the first 160 participants of the ongoing ImmuneRACE study and from 950 to 1,500 subjects provided by 6 global collaborators. Sample metadata almost always included a de-identified subject ID, COVID-19 status, age in years and sex. Where available, HLA class I and class II types were taken from metadata supplied by the sample provider and were not determined by assay-based typing. The investigation overall reported the following: The amount of clinical and demographic metadata varied by source and participant and was provided uncurated.

The immunoSEQ Assay, a bias-controlled multiplex PCR, was used to amplify TCRbeta CDR3 regions from genomic DNA. On the authors' methods: Within the assay, amplification of reference gene primers was used to estimate how many nucleated cells each sample contained. Sequence reads were collapsed and filtered to measure the absolute abundance of every unique TCRbeta CDR3 rearrangement. Productive Simpson clonality was computed per sample as the square root of Simpson's diversity index over productive rearrangements. TCRdb mirrors the immuneACCESS table, restricted to in-frame sequences. Some clones are absent from its copies; in checked studies, under half trace to an unresolved V gene, and the reason for the others is unknown. V and J calls and clone size are as listed in that table; D and trimming were resolved from the DNA. The sample contains approximately 38,000 clones, about 85% of them found a single time. The top ten constitute roughly 5.1% of the sample.

At one collaborating source in Seattle, patients were enrolled during active infection and were followed longitudinally through the course of disease. Whole blood was collected in K2EDTA tubes by collaborating institutions according to the institutions' own protocols. For TCRbeta analysis, collaborators shipped samples as frozen whole blood, isolated PBMCs, or DNA extracted from either of those sample types. Trimming takes 0 bases off V and 7 bases off J; junction bases not matched to a gene: 7. Its CDR3 holds 14 amino acids, cysteine through phenylalanine. Of all the DNA, just the CDR3 is kept, 42 bases in frame from base 1. The germline V gene supplies CDR1 SGDLS and CDR2 YYNGEE.

The rearranged segments are TRBV9 and TRBJ2-7; the junction holds 7 bases that match TRBD2. This receptor was obtained from a man aged 55 to 70 with COVID-19, enrolled during active disease. The sample consisted of peripheral blood. At the DNA level, the sequence is TGTGCCAGCAGCGTAGCTGCCTCAGCGGGGGAGCAGTACTTC. Its protein product is CASSVAASAGEQYF.